The 22 T cell receptor beta chains below were found in one sample sequenced in a study of shared clonotypes between healthy human individuals. Naive CD8 cells, CD45RO-negative and positively selected for CCR7, excluded terminally differentiated effector memory CD45RA+ cells. Profiling relied on immunoSEQ multiplex PCR, and the TCRdb table lists in-frame clones only, not all of them. The repertoire holds over 2,000,000 clones, with about 94% as singletons. The sequenced material came from naive CD8+ T cells from PBMCs. These receptors all come from a man aged 18-30 years in good health. Some clones in this sample may be carry-over from other donors' samples.

With respect to this clone: The sample has other DNA sequences that encode this CDR3 too. The J gene is TRBJ2-7, the V gene TRBV28; D is possibly TRBD2 (6 bases). Trimming removed 2 bases at V and 2 bases at J, with 10 bases between. CDR1 is MDHEN, CDR2 SYDVKM, per germline. This CDR3 is 14 amino acids long. DNA of the CDR3: TGTGCCAGCAGTTTACCGGGAGAGACCTACGAGCAGTACTTC. It encodes CASSLPGETYEQYF.

The chain combines TRBV1 with TRBJ1-1; TRBD1 reflects the table's D call only, with no check against the DNA. TRBV1 is a pseudogene. CDR3 size: 17 residues. The CDR3 sequence is CTSSQDLDMETGGEAFF. The DNA for the CDR3 is TGCACCAGCAGCCAAGATTTAGATATGGAGACAGGGGGTGAAGCTTTCTTT.

CDR3 protein: CASSLGEARANEKLFF. The DNA of the CDR3 is TGTGCCAGCAGCTTAGGGGAGGCCCGGGCTAATGAAAAACTGTTTTTT. The chain is built from TRBV7-9 and TRBJ1-4; no clear D gene. Germline V gene data show CDR1 as SEHNR and CDR2 as FQNEAQ (reference sequence). This CDR3 is 16 amino acids long. V lost 1 base and J lost 3, with 12 bases in between.

V is TRBV7-9 and J is TRBJ2-1, with D uncertain. From germline, CDR1 is SEHNR and CDR2 FQNEAQ (reference sequence). The ends were cut back, 5 bases at V and 7 bases at J, with 12 bases in the middle. The CDR3 loop spans 13 amino acids. Written as DNA, the CDR3 is TGTGCCAGCAGCCCCAGACCAGTTAATGAGCAGTTCTTC. Translation gives CASSPRPVNEQFF.

The chain has TRBV29-1 and TRBJ2-3; D is undetermined. Germline V gene lookup returns CDR1 SQVTM and CDR2 ANQGSEA. The V gene lost 7 bases and the J gene lost 0 bases, with 14 bases spanning the gap. The CDR3 spans 14 residues. CDR3 in DNA: TGCAGCGCCGCGCAACCTTCTAGCACAGATACGCAGTATTTT. As protein: CSAAQPSSTDTQYF.

The chain links TRBV12-5 to TRBJ2-1; 14 nucleotides line up with TRBD2. V dropped 1 base and J dropped 9; count of bases not matched to a gene: 5. CDR1 is LGHNT, CDR2 FRNRAP, per germline. This CDR3 comprises 16 residues. The CDR3, as DNA: TGTGCTAGTGGTTTGGACCTGACTAGCGGGAGGGGTGAGCAGTTCTTC. Its translation is CASGLDLTSGRGEQFF. Full variable domain (remainder filled in from reference TRBV12-5 and TRBJ2-1): DARVTQTPRHKVTEMGQEVTMRCQPILGHNTVFWYRQTMMQGLELLAYFRNRAPLDDSGMPKDRFSAEMPDATLATLKIQPSEPRDSAVYFCASGLDLTSGRGEQFFGPGTRLTVL.

The V call is TRBV6-6, the J call TRBJ2-5; 7 bases line up with TRBD1. The V gene end was trimmed by 8 bases and the J gene end by 5 bases; junction bases not matched to a gene: 8. CDR3 length: 13 amino acids. The germline CDR1 and CDR2 sequences are MNHNY and SVGAGI (reference sequence). The CDR3 bases are TGTGCCAGCCTCAGGGGGTTAAGGGAGACCCAGTACTTC. This gives the protein CASLRGLRETQYF.

This clone appeared once. The chain links TRBV15 to TRBJ2-1, with 12 bases that match TRBD2. This CDR3 spans 16 amino acids. V was pared by 3 bases and J by 5 bases, with 5 bases of the junction left unmatched. Looked up from germline, CDR1 is LNHNV and CDR2 is YYDKDF (reference sequence). The CDR3 reads CATSRPGLAGHNEQFF. The CDR3 nucleotides read TGTGCCACCAGCAGGCCGGGACTAGCGGGCCACAATGAGCAGTTCTTC.

This clone came up a few times. The J gene is TRBJ1-2, the V gene TRBV27; 10 bases line up with TRBD1. Unmatched junction bases numbered 13, after V lost 5 bases and J lost 7 bases. The germline CDR1 and CDR2 sequences are MNHEY and SMNVEV (reference sequence). The CDR3 totals 16 residues. CDR3 loop: CASSLSPRQGASGYTF. CDR3 in DNA: TGTGCCAGCAGTCTAAGCCCAAGACAGGGGGCATCTGGCTACACCTTC.

The chain carries TRBV19 and TRBJ1-1; D is unclear. V was cut by 5 bases and J by 0 bases, with 10 bases left in between. The CDR3 is made up of 14 amino acids. Germline CDR1 LNHDA, CDR2 SQIVND (reference sequence). The CDR3 loop reads CASSLSVMNTEAFF. In nucleotides, the CDR3 is TGTGCCAGTAGTCTATCAGTTATGAACACTGAAGCTTTCTTT.

In this sample, this clone turned up a few times. In the same sample, other DNA sequences code for this CDR3. The chain uses TRBV27 and TRBJ1-5; 8 nucleotides align to TRBD1. Germline CDR1 reads MNHEY; CDR2 reads SMNVEV (reference sequence). V shed 4 bases and J 1 base; nucleotides not matched to a gene: 0. The CDR3 has 14 residues. DNA of the CDR3: TGTGCCAGCAGTTGGACAGGGAGCAATCAGCCCCAGCATTTT. Translation gives CASSWTGSNQPQHF.

J is TRBJ2-7 and V is TRBV11-2, with D perhaps TRBD2 (6 bases). This CDR3 has 16 residues. Germline V gene data show CDR1 as SGHAT and CDR2 as FQNNGV. Trimming pared 5 bases from V and 1 base from J, leaving 18 bases between. CDR3: CASSPSEGAFSYEQYF. Written as DNA, the CDR3 is TGTGCCAGCAGCCCCTCGGAGGGAGCCTTTTCCTACGAGCAGTACTTC.

The chain recombines TRBV9 with TRBJ1-4; D is possibly TRBD1 (5 bases). This CDR3 has 16 residues. Trimming took off 3 bases at V and 8 bases at J, with 20 bases between the two ends. CDR1 and CDR2 from the germline V gene are SGDLS and YYNGEE. The CDR3 sequence is CASSATGDGTEEKLFF. The CDR3 nucleotides are TGTGCCAGCAGCGCCACGGGGGACGGAACAGAGGAAAAACTGTTTTTT.

As concerns this clone: Other DNA sequences in the same sample also yield this CDR3. This chain uses TRBV7-9 with TRBJ1-2; no clear D. The CDR3 runs 12 residues. Germline V gene sequence: CDR1 SEHNR, CDR2 FQNEAQ (reference sequence). V was pared by 5 bases and J by 3 bases, with 7 bases between. The CDR3 reads CASSPTDYGYTF. CDR3 DNA sequence: TGTGCCAGCAGCCCCACGGACTATGGCTACACCTTC.

The chain has TRBV18 and TRBJ2-1; TRBD1 might be the D (5 bases). Germline loops: CDR1 KGHSH, CDR2 LQKENI. V gave up 4 bases and J gave up 10 bases, with 11 bases separating them. The CDR3 length is 12 residues. The CDR3 region has the DNA TGTGCCAGCTCACTTGGGGCATTAGAGCAGTTCTTC. Its translation: CASSLGALEQFF.

The rearrangement links TRBV27 to TRBJ2-2; 12 bases are shared with TRBD2. J gave up 5 bases and V 3 bases, and 7 bases lay outside the gene matches. Germline lookup yields CDR1 MNHEY and CDR2 SMNVEV (reference sequence). This CDR3 contains 17 residues. CDR3 amino acids: CASSFILAGGPTGELFF. The CDR3 DNA reads TGTGCCAGCAGTTTCATCCTAGCGGGAGGGCCTACCGGGGAGCTGTTTTTT.

The V call is TRBV10-3, the J call TRBJ1-2; 7 bases line up with TRBD1. The length of the CDR3 is 17 residues. Unmatched junction bases numbered 20, after V lost 8 bases and J lost 5 bases. CDR1 is ENHRY, CDR2 SYGVKD, per germline. CDR3 sequence (DNA): TGTGCCATCCGCCAACAATCCGGGACAGCTTTCGTTTATGGCTACACCTTC. Translating it yields CAIRQQSGTAFVYGYTF.

This chain links TRBV7-9 with TRBJ2-5; the match to TRBD1 covers 8 bases. Germline V lookup: CDR1 SEHNR, CDR2 FQNEAQ (reference sequence). Losses at the gene ends were 3 bases for V and 4 bases for J; bases not matched to a gene: 4. This CDR3 spans 14 amino acids. The CDR3: CASSLIDRGETQYF. The CDR3, as DNA: TGTGCCAGCAGCTTGATCGACAGGGGAGAGACCCAGTACTTC.

The V and J genes are TRBV4-1 and TRBJ2-7; TRBD2 aligns across 11 bases. The junction had 14 bases not matched to a gene; V was cut back by 1 base and J by 3 bases. CDR1 and CDR2 from the germline V gene are MGHRA and YSYEKL. The CDR3 totals 19 residues. This chain's CDR3 is CASSQVDISGRDRVYEQYF. DNA for the CDR3: TGCGCCAGCAGCCAAGTGGATATTAGCGGGAGGGATAGGGTCTACGAGCAGTACTTC.

The chain is built from TRBV5-8 and TRBJ2-1, with 11 bases matching TRBD2. The CDR3 contains 19 residues. Trimming cost V 4 bases and J 5 bases; bases outside gene matches: 17. The V gene's germline CDR1 is SGHTS and CDR2 YDEGEE. CDR3 sequence reads: CASSRRRGAGTSGDNEQFF. The CDR3, as DNA: TGTGCCAGCAGCCGAAGAAGAGGGGCCGGGACTAGCGGTGACAATGAGCAGTTCTTC.

V is TRBV7-8 and J is TRBJ2-5; the match to TRBD2 covers 11 bases. The CDR3 totals 17 residues. CDR1 and CDR2 (germline): SGHVS, FQNEAQ. The trim removed 2 bases at V and 5 bases at J, leaving 10 bases unmatched. The DNA of the CDR3 is TGTGCCAGCAGCTTATACTCACTAGCGGGAGTCGGGGAGACCCAGTACTTC. Amino acids: CASSLYSLAGVGETQYF. The full variable domain, completed using reference TRBV7-8 and TRBJ2-5, is GAGVSQSPRYKVAKRGQDVALRCDPISGHVSLFWYQQALGQGPEFLTYFQNEAQLDKSGLPSDRFFAERPEGSVSTLKIQRTQQEDSAVYLCASSLYSLAGVGETQYFGPGTRLLVL.

This chain uses TRBV2 with TRBJ2-7; 11 nucleotides agree with TRBD2. CDR1 and CDR2 from the germline V gene are SNHLY and FYNNEI. The length of the CDR3 is 16 residues. Losses at the gene ends were 5 bases for V and 0 bases for J; bases not matched to a gene: 6. CDR3 sequence: CASSQLTSGSSYEQYF. The CDR3 region has the DNA TGTGCCAGCAGTCAATTAACTAGCGGGAGCTCCTACGAGCAGTACTTC.